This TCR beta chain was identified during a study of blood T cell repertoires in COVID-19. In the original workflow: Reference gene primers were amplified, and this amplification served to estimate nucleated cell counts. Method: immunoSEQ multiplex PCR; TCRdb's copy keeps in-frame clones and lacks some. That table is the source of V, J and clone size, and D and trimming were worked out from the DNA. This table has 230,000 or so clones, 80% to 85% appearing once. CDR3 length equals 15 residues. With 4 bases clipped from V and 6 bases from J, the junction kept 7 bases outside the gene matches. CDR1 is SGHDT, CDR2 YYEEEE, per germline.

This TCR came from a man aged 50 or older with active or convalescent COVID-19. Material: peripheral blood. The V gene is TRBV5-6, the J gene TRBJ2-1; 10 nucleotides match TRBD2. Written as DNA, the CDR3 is TGTGCCAGCAGCGGGAGCGGGGGGGCCCTCAATGAGCAGTTCTTC. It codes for CASSGSGGALNEQFF.